This record covers a single T cell receptor beta chain. Among the exclusions were patients with other autoimmune diseases, uncontrolled infections, pregnancy or lactation. These data come from a study of Graves' ophthalmopathy and Graves' hyperthyroidism. Study in general: No treatment had been given when peripheral blood was collected at initial diagnosis.

The CDR3 has 13 amino acids. The V end lost 4 bases, the J end lost 1 base, and 10 bases lay between the germline ends. Germline-derived CDR1 and CDR2 are SQVTM and ANQGSEA. The sequenced template was RNA, covering the TCR beta CDR3 region. First-round RT-PCR employed HTBI primers, with a second-round multiplex PCR after it. TCRdb reanalysed the multiplex PCR reads using MiXCR and keeps one entry per CDR3 protein. The sample includes fewer than 250,000 distinct CDR3 sequences, under 30% of them seen just once. Sequences were obtained from peripheral blood. The receptor was derived from a man aged 45-65 years with Graves' ophthalmopathy. The chain employs TRBV29-1 and TRBJ1-1; D remains ambiguous. CDR3 amino acids: CSVVGDKNTEAFF. The DNA of the CDR3 is TGCAGCGTTGTGGGAGACAAGAACACTGAAGCTTTCTTT.